These 30 T cell receptor beta chains originate from one sample sequenced in a study of shared clonotypes between healthy human individuals. This table comes from immunoSEQ multiplex PCR, and its TCRdb copy is limited to in-frame clones, with some not included. The sample carries approximately 2,000,000 clones, around 92% recorded once. Source material: naive CD4+ T cells from PBMCs. Specified subset: CD45RA+ positively selected. Receptors originate from a man between 18 and 35 years old in good health. Some clones in this sample may be carry-over from other donors' samples.

The rearrangement uses TRBV19 and TRBJ1-1, with 7 bases identical to TRBD1. CDR3 length: 15 residues. V trimming: 4 bases; J trimming: 1 base; junction bases outside the gene matches: 6. CDR1 and CDR2 from the germline V gene are LNHDA and SQIVND (reference sequence). The CDR3 DNA reads TGTGCCAGTAGTACTGAGACAGGGTCGAACACTGAAGCTTTCTTT. Its translation is CASSTETGSNTEAFF.

CDR3 nucleotide sequence: TGTGCCAGCAGTTTAGGGGAGCCCACTAGGAAGCAGTTCTTC. This translates into CASSLGEPTRKQFF. J is TRBJ2-1 and V is TRBV28, with TRBD2 as a possible D gene (5 bases). Germline V gene sequence: CDR1 MDHEN, CDR2 SYDVKM. With 2 bases removed from V and 11 bases from J, the gap between germline ends came to 16 bases. There are 14 residues in the CDR3.

The CDR3 nucleotides read TGTGCCAGCAGTCTGGGACAGCTATCGACTGAAGCTTTCTTT. It translates to CASSLGQLSTEAFF. V gene TRBV6-1 combines with J gene TRBJ1-1, with 7 bases that match TRBD1. The CDR3 consists of 14 residues. CDR1 MNHNS and CDR2 SASEGT come from the germline V gene. Trimming removed 5 bases from V and 5 bases from J; junction bases left unmatched: 8.

V and J are TRBV28 and TRBJ2-3; 7 nucleotides agree with TRBD2. The CDR3 spans 18 residues. The germline gives CDR1 MDHEN, CDR2 SYDVKM. V was pared by 4 bases and J by 1 base, with 14 bases of the junction left unmatched. The CDR3 spells CASSSRANREGRTDTQYF. DNA of the CDR3: TGTGCCAGCAGTTCCCGGGCGAATAGGGAGGGCCGCACAGATACGCAGTATTTT.

The genes are TRBV4-2 and TRBJ2-5; no firm D call. Germline V gives CDR1 LGHNA, CDR2 YNFKEQ. The CDR3 is 13 amino acids. V gave up 5 bases and J gave up 7 bases, with 14 bases separating them. As DNA, the CDR3 is TGTGCCAGCAGCTTCGACCCACCCGGGACCCAGTACTTC. Translated: CASSFDPPGTQYF.

The chain combines TRBV27 with TRBJ1-1; D unresolved. The germline V gene has CDR1 MNHEY and CDR2 SMNVEV (reference sequence). V was pared by 10 bases and J by 3 bases, with 15 bases between. This CDR3 contains 13 residues. The CDR3 DNA reads as TGTGCCACCAGCTTCGGGCGGTACACTGAAGCTTTCTTT. As protein: CATSFGRYTEAFF.

The chain has TRBV10-1 and TRBJ2-3; TRBD2 aligns across 9 bases. V was pared by 7 bases and J by 0 bases, with 14 bases of the junction left unmatched. Germline V gene data show CDR1 as WNHNN and CDR2 as SYGVQD (reference sequence). This CDR3 is 18 amino acids long. In nucleotides, the CDR3 is TGCGCCAGCACCTACGCTAGCGGGGACATTACTAGCACAGATACGCAGTATTTT. It specifies CASTYASGDITSTDTQYF.

The chain combines TRBV7-2 with TRBJ2-5; D possibly corresponds to TRBD2 (5 bases). CDR1 is SGHTA and CDR2 is FQGNSA in the germline V gene. The V and J ends lost 5 bases and 2 bases respectively, with 18 bases between them. CDR3 size: 16 residues. This CDR3 reads CASSHSLRAIQETQYF. The CDR3 nucleotides read TGTGCCAGCAGCCACTCCCTGCGGGCTATACAAGAGACCCAGTACTTC.

This rearrangement joins TRBV5-1 to TRBJ1-5; D is perhaps TRBD1 (5 bases). The V gene's germline CDR1 is SGHRS and CDR2 YFSETQ. The CDR3 length is 13 residues. The V gene lost 0 bases and the J gene lost 7 bases, with 8 bases spanning the gap. The CDR3 loop reads CASSLDGAQPQHF. In nucleotides, the CDR3 is TGCGCCAGCAGCTTGGACGGGGCGCAGCCCCAGCATTTT.

This chain joins TRBV9 and TRBJ1-5, with 9 positions matching TRBD1. V trimming: 3 bases; J trimming: 6 bases; junction bases outside the gene matches: 7. The CDR3 has 15 residues. In germline, CDR1 is SGDLS, CDR2 YYNGEE. The CDR3 DNA follows: TGTGCCAGCAGCGCGACGGGACAGGGAGTTCAGCCCCAGCATTTT. Its translation is CASSATGQGVQPQHF.

CDR3 region: CASTWAGGLYEQYF. The CDR3, as DNA: TGTGCCAGCACATGGGCAGGGGGTTTGTACGAGCAGTACTTC. V usage is TRBV5-8 and J usage is TRBJ2-7; TRBD1 aligns across 7 bases. The CDR3 spans 14 residues. The germline V gene encodes CDR1 SGHTS and CDR2 YDEGEE. V gave up 6 bases and J gave up 4 bases; unmatched junction bases: 10.

The V and J genes are TRBV28 and TRBJ2-3, with a weak D call TRBD1 (6 bases). V was pared by 4 bases and J by 7 bases, with 12 bases between. Looked up from germline, CDR1 is MDHEN and CDR2 is SYDVKM. The CDR3 is 13 residues long. The CDR3 loop is CASSYPGVNTQYF. The CDR3 DNA sequence: TGTGCCAGCAGTTACCCAGGGGTGAATACGCAGTATTTT.

V gene TRBV29-1 combines with J gene TRBJ2-3; possible D gene TRBD2, 6 bases. CDR3 length: 18 residues. Germline V CDR1 and CDR2: SQVTM, ANQGSEA. V lost 3 bases and J lost 0, with 22 bases in between. Here the CDR3 reads CSVEGRPRSWASTDTQYF. Written as DNA, the CDR3 is TGCAGCGTTGAGGGGAGGCCTCGATCATGGGCTAGCACAGATACGCAGTATTTT.

V and J are TRBV5-1 and TRBJ2-7; TRBD1 agrees at 9 bases. V dropped 7 bases and J dropped 6; count of bases not matched to a gene: 8. The CDR3 length is 13 residues. Looked up from germline, CDR1 is SGHRS and CDR2 is YFSETQ. CDR3: CASSGTGTIEQYF. The CDR3 region has the DNA TGCGCCAGCTCCGGGACAGGGACTATCGAGCAGTACTTC.

V and J are TRBV19 and TRBJ2-5; D gene unclear. CDR1 LNHDA and CDR2 SQIVND come from the germline V gene (reference sequence). The CDR3 has 12 residues. Between the trimmed V and J ends, which lost 5 bases and 3 bases, there was a span of 7 bases. The CDR3 DNA is TGTGCCAGTAGTCCCAGGAAAGAGACCCAGTACTTC. It specifies CASSPRKETQYF.

The J gene is TRBJ1-5, the V gene TRBV6-5; 9 bases fit TRBD1. J was trimmed by 5 bases and V by 6 bases; bases with no gene match: 8. The germline gives CDR1 MNHEY, CDR2 SVGAGI. The CDR3 consists of 15 residues. CDR3 sequence (DNA): TGTGCCAGCAGCCTGACAGGGGGAAGGTATCAGCCCCAGCATTTT. Amino acids: CASSLTGGRYQPQHF.

Concerning this clone: The sample contains more than one DNA sequence encoding this CDR3. The genes are TRBV4-3 and TRBJ1-5; D is unresolved. Germline V gene data show CDR1 as LGHNA and CDR2 as YSLEER. The CDR3 is 13 amino acids. V lost 0 bases to trimming and J lost 6 bases, with 6 bases between them. CDR3 in DNA: TGCGCCAGCAGCCAAGACCGGGGTCAGCCCCAGCATTTT. It is translated as CASSQDRGQPQHF.

The V gene is TRBV4-3, the J gene TRBJ2-1; the match to TRBD2 covers 11 bases. Germline V gene lookup returns CDR1 LGHNA and CDR2 YSLEER. J was trimmed by 7 bases and V by 3 bases; bases with no gene match: 2. The CDR3 spans 14 residues. CDR3 amino acids: CASSQTSGNNEQFF. Written as DNA, the CDR3 is TGCGCCAGCAGCCAGACTAGCGGGAATAATGAGCAGTTCTTC.

This chain connects TRBV4-3 to TRBJ2-3; D is unresolved. This CDR3 has 17 amino acids. Trimming shortened V by 0 bases and J by 1 base, and 14 bases separated the two germline ends. The V gene's germline CDR1 is LGHNA and CDR2 YSLEER. DNA for the CDR3: TGCGCCAGCAGCCAAGAAGGTGCCAGTAGACGCACAGATACGCAGTATTTT. Encoded protein: CASSQEGASRRTDTQYF.

V and J are TRBV7-8 and TRBJ1-4; D may be TRBD1 (6 bases). V was trimmed by 2 bases and J by 8 bases, leaving 21 bases between them. The CDR3 loop spans 17 amino acids. Germline values: CDR1 SGHVS, CDR2 FQNEAQ. CDR3: CASSLISWGLVGEKLFF. DNA for the CDR3: TGTGCCAGCAGCTTAATTTCGTGGGGGCTGGTTGGGGAAAAACTGTTTTTT. Full variable domain (missing parts from reference TRBV7-8 and TRBJ1-4): GAGVSQSPRYKVAKRGQDVALRCDPISGHVSLFWYQQALGQGPEFLTYFQNEAQLDKSGLPSDRFFAERPEGSVSTLKIQRTQQEDSAVYLCASSLISWGLVGEKLFFGSGTQLSVL.

This sequence joins TRBV7-2 and TRBJ2-1; 12 bases are a match to TRBD2. J was trimmed by 7 bases and V by 5 bases; bases with no gene match: 6. The V gene's germline CDR1 is SGHTA and CDR2 FQGNSA. The CDR3 consists of 15 residues. CDR3 nucleotide sequence: TGTGCCAGCAGCCTCCTAGCGGGAGGGGGGAATGAGCAGTTCTTC. Protein sequence: CASSLLAGGGNEQFF.

This chain uses TRBV7-2 with TRBJ2-7; TRBD2 matches at 8 bases. The CDR3 is 14 residues long. Losses at the gene ends were 5 bases for V and 4 bases for J; bases not matched to a gene: 7. The germline CDR1 and CDR2 sequences are SGHTA and FQGNSA. In DNA, the CDR3 is TGTGCCAGCAGCATCATGACTAGCGTTTACGAGCAGTACTTC. Translating gives CASSIMTSVYEQYF.

The CDR3 DNA reads TGCGCCAGCAGCTCTGGACAGGGTACCCCCAACGAGCAGTACTTC. Residues: CASSSGQGTPNEQYF. The V and J genes are TRBV5-1 and TRBJ2-7; TRBD1 agrees at 8 bases. The ends lost 3 bases at V and 5 bases at J; junction bases unmatched: 10. The CDR3 sequence is 15 residues long. The germline V gene has CDR1 SGHRS and CDR2 YFSETQ.

This rearrangement joins TRBV2 to TRBJ2-5; D gene uncertain. Deletions cut 6 bases from V and 4 bases from J, with 15 bases between. Germline CDR1 SNHLY, CDR2 FYNNEI. The CDR3 consists of 14 residues. The CDR3 here is CASRIQEKGETQYF. CDR3 coding DNA: TGTGCCAGCAGGATTCAGGAAAAAGGAGAGACCCAGTACTTC.

This chain connects TRBV9 to TRBJ2-5; D uncertain. CDR1 is SGDLS, CDR2 YYNGEE, per germline. The CDR3 contains 13 residues. The V and J ends lost 3 bases and 6 bases respectively, with 12 bases between them. In DNA, the CDR3 is TGTGCCAGCAGCGAGCGCCCTGATCAGACCCAGTACTTC. This encodes CASSERPDQTQYF.

The chain carries TRBV5-1 and TRBJ2-1; a possible D gene is TRBD1 (6 bases). The germline V gene has CDR1 SGHRS and CDR2 YFSETQ. Trimming stripped 0 bases from V and 0 bases from J, with 16 bases between. This CDR3 comprises 18 residues. CDR3 residues: CASSLGQGTRSSYNEQFF. The CDR3 nucleotides read TGCGCCAGCAGCTTGGGGCAGGGGACCCGGAGCTCCTACAATGAGCAGTTCTTC.

CDR3 bases: TGTGCCAGCAGTGAATCCACCCCCGGCTACAATGAGCAGTTCTTC. Its translation: CASSESTPGYNEQFF. The V and J genes are TRBV2 and TRBJ2-1; D is unclear. The CDR3 is made up of 15 amino acids. CDR1 and CDR2 from the germline V gene are SNHLY and FYNNEI. Deletions cut 2 bases from V and 3 bases from J, with 11 bases between.

The chain combines TRBV5-4 with TRBJ1-1; 10 bases line up with TRBD1. CDR1 is SGHNT and CDR2 is YYREEE in the germline V gene (reference sequence). CDR3 size: 15 residues. V shed 2 bases, J shed 1 base, and the junction held 2 bases outside the gene matches. DNA of the CDR3: TGTGCCAGCAGCTTATGGGACAGGGGGAACACTGAAGCTTTCTTT. It yields the protein CASSLWDRGNTEAFF.

The chain joins TRBV9 to TRBJ1-1; D gene unclear. V was pared by 0 bases and J by 6 bases, with 6 bases between. Germline assignment: CDR1 SGDLS and CDR2 YYNGEE. There are 12 residues in the CDR3. Written as DNA, the CDR3 is TGTGCCAGCAGCGTAGGGGGTGCTGAAGCTTTCTTT. Translation: CASSVGGAEAFF.

This clone showed up just once. The chain carries TRBV18 and TRBJ2-5; possible D gene TRBD1, 8 bases. The CDR3 totals 16 residues. V was shortened by 0 bases and J by 4 bases, with 15 bases between the two germline ends. Germline V gene data show CDR1 as KGHSH and CDR2 as LQKENI. The CDR3, as DNA: TGTGCCAGCTCACCACCTGGACAGGGAGGGGGAGAGACCCAGTACTTC. This sequence encodes CASSPPGQGGGETQYF.